This TCR beta chain was sequenced for a study of control samples from healthy donors and cancer patients. Clones were read by immunoSEQ multiplex PCR, and TCRdb kept only the in-frame ones, dropping some. The sample lists 120,000 or so clones, around 87% occurring once. Germline lookup yields CDR1 SGHNT and CDR2 YYREEE (reference sequence). Trimming took off 10 bases at V and 7 bases at J, with 12 bases between the two ends. The CDR3 consists of 12 residues. This clonotype was obtained from a man between 60 and 70 years old in good health. Sequenced sample: blood. V usage is TRBV5-4 and J usage is TRBJ1-6; D uncertain. In DNA form, the CDR3 reads TGTGCCTCGTACGGGCCGAATTCACCCCTCCACTTT. This sequence encodes CASYGPNSPLHF.